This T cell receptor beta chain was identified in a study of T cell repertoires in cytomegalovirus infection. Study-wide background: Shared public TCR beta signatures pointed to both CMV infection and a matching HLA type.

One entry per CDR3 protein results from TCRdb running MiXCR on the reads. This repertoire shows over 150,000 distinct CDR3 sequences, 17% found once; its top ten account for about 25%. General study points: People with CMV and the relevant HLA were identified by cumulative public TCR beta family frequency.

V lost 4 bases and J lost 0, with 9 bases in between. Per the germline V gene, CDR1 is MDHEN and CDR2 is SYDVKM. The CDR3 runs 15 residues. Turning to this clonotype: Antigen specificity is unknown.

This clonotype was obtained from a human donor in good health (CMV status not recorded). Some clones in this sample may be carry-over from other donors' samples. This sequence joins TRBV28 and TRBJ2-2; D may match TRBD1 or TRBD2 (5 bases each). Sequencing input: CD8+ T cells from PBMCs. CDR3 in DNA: TGTGCCAGCAGTTGGGACGGCGCGAACACCGGGGAGCTGTTTTTT. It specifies CASSWDGANTGELFF.